This T cell receptor beta chain was recovered during a study of shared clonotypes between healthy human individuals. At the level of the study: There were three CD4 naive, three CD4 memory, two CD8 naive and one CD8 memory plates per donor. General study points: Roughly 4.6% of naive CD4 clonotypes were common to a handful of donors.

It was CD45RO-negative cells, positively selected for CCR7, that made up naive CD8 cells, with terminally differentiated effector memory CD45RA+ cells excluded. All donors were Caucasian adults living in Nashville, Tennessee. In the original processing: Filtering was not the same, since immunoSEQ gave junction-only sequences without quality scores. The protocol was immunoSEQ multiplex PCR, while the TCRdb copy is restricted to in-frame clones and leaves out a portion. V and J calls and clone size follow that table, whereas D and trimming were derived from the DNA. The sample lists around 580,000 clones; about 98% were seen once. A remark on this clone: Its antigen is undetermined.

The V segment lost 5 bases and the J segment 7 bases; nucleotides outside the gene matches: 6. This CDR3 spans 15 amino acids. Germline loops: CDR1 SEHNR, CDR2 FQNEAQ (reference sequence). This sequence originates from a man in his thirties or forties in good health. The gene calls are TRBV7-9 and TRBJ2-1, with TRBD1 identical over 12 bases. Sequenced sample: naive CD8+ T cells sorted from blood. The CDR3 protein is CASSPGQGAWNEQFF. For the CDR3, the DNA is TGTGCCAGCAGCCCGGGACAGGGGGCATGGAATGAGCAGTTCTTC.